This T cell receptor beta chain was found in a study of cytomegalovirus exposure and HLA in healthy donors. Concerning this clone: Different DNA sequences within this sample yield the same CDR3.

Primers: 60 Vbeta forward and 13 Jbeta reverse. The table came from immunoSEQ multiplex PCR; TCRdb's copy has only in-frame clones and leaves some out. In the table there are roughly 120,000 clones, about 70% of which are singletons. Germline V lookup: CDR1 SGHNT, CDR2 YYREEE (reference sequence). This CDR3 is built from 15 residues. The V end was cut by 4 bases, the J end by 1 base, with 14 bases between. This receptor was identified in a woman in her thirties or forties in good health and CMV-seropositive. Sequencing used PBMCs. This chain connects TRBV5-4 to TRBJ1-1; D gene uncertain. The CDR3 nucleotides are TGTGCCAGCAGCCTGTCAGAACGGAGGAACACTGAAGCTTTCTTT. Its translation is CASSLSERRNTEAFF.